This T cell receptor (beta chain) was observed in a study of T cells in Graves' hyperthyroidism and ophthalmopathy. In making diagnoses, clinical symptoms, serum thyroxine and TRAb, thyroid ultrasound and orbital computed tomography were all used. Amplification targeted TCR beta CDR3 regions from RNA transcripts. Carried out on the TCR CDR3, a first-round RT-PCR used the HTBI primer set. TCRdb passed the multiplex PCR reads through MiXCR, listing each CDR3 protein once. Found here are about 620,000 distinct CDR3 sequences, about a sixth of them singletons; the top ten hold around 4%. This clonotype was counted between two and nine times. The CDR3 covers 15 residues. The germline V gene encodes CDR1 MNHNS and CDR2 SASEGT. V lost 2 bases to trimming and J lost 3 bases, with 11 bases between them.

The V and J genes are TRBV6-1 and TRBJ2-1; D possibly corresponds to TRBD1 (5 bases). The TCR originated in a woman aged 25-40 years with Graves' hyperthyroidism. Material for sequencing was blood. The DNA for the CDR3 is TGTGCCAGCAGTGAACGGGCAGGGTTCTACAATGAGCAGTTCTTC. Protein: CASSERAGFYNEQFF.